This TCR beta chain appears in the sequencing data of a study of blood T cell repertoires in COVID-19 (dated by TCRdb to the early 2020s). Turning to the overall study: Samples covering the acute and convalescent phases of COVID-19 were provided by collaborators in the United States, Italy and Spain. The material from the prospective study consisted of cDNA or gDNA derived from T cells, B-cell-depleted T cells, or PBMCs. The dataset comprised deeply sampled blood TCRbeta repertoires from subjects exposed to, actively infected with, or recovered from COVID-19. A freely available public database, intended as a resource for researchers studying the immune response to SARS-CoV-2, is where the repertoires were released. Samples were obtained from the ongoing ImmuneRACE study (first 160 participants) and from some 1,200 subjects provided by 6 global collaborators. Nearly every sample came with metadata listing a de-identified subject ID, COVID-19 status, age in years and sex. HLA class I and class II types, where available, came from metadata supplied by the sample provider rather than from assay-based typing. The investigation overall reported the following: How much clinical and demographic metadata was included differed by source and by participant, and the metadata was provided uncurated.

Turning to this clone: Its antigen is still unknown. No base quality information exists; no much larger clone differs at one position.

The immunoSEQ Assay, a bias-controlled multiplex PCR, was used to amplify TCRbeta CDR3 regions from genomic DNA. In the source study's methods: Within the assay, amplification of reference gene primers was used to estimate how many nucleated cells each sample contained. To quantify the absolute abundance of each unique TCRbeta CDR3 rearrangement, sequence reads were collapsed and filtered. Productive Simpson clonality was computed per sample as the square root of Simpson's diversity index over productive rearrangements. Sourced from immuneACCESS, this table was stored by TCRdb with only in-frame sequences that have V and J called. A share of the clones is absent; for the studies checked, an unresolved V gene accounts for under half, and the remainder has no known explanation. That table supplies the V and J calls and clone size; D and trimming were determined from the DNA. The sample contains a few hundred thousand clones, 70% to 90% of them found a single time. The ten largest make up under 6.5% of the sample.

Per the germline V gene, MNHNS is the CDR1 and SASEGT is the CDR2. Spanning cysteine to phenylalanine, the CDR3 consists of 16 amino acids. Of the read, only the CDR3 DNA is kept; its 48 bases are in frame from base 1. V lost 4 bases and J lost 1 base, and the count of bases not matched to a germline gene is 8. Participants in the prospective study were aged about 18 to 95 years, lived in 24 United States geographic areas, and enrolled through a virtual design. To assign participants to cohorts, the prospective study relied on clinical history that participants themselves reported in a screening survey and a study questionnaire. ImmuneRACE Cohort 3 recovered participants were defined by two consecutive negative NP/OP PCR tests, healthcare professional clearance, or symptom resolution. Each participant in the prospective study had whole blood, serum and a nasopharyngeal or oropharyngeal swab collected by mobile phlebotomists. Participants in the prospective study had the option to provide additional blood draws and questionnaires over a roughly 2-month period. Before DNA extraction, prospective study blood samples were shipped either frozen or at room temperature.

The chain employs TRBV6-1 and TRBJ2-5; TRBD2 aligns with 8 central bases. This receptor was obtained from a young woman who had recovered from COVID-19. What was sequenced was PBMCs or T cells enriched from blood (not recorded which). DNA sequence: TGTGCCAGCAGTGTTTATAGCGGGGCCGTCCAAGAGACCCAGTACTTC. The encoded protein is CASSVYSGAVQETQYF.